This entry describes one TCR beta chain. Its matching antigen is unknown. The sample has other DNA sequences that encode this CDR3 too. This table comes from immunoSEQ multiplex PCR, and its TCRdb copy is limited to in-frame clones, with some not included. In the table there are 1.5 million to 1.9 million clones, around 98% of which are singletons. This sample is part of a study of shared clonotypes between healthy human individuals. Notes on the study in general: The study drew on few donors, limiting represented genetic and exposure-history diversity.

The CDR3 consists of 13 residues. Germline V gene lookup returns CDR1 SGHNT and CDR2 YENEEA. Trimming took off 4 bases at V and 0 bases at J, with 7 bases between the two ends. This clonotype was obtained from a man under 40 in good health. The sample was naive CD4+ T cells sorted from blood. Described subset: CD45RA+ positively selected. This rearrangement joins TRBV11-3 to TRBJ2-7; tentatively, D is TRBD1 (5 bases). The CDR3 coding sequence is TGTGCCAGCAGCTCAGGGTCCTCCTACGAGCAGTACTTC. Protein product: CASSSGSSYEQYF.